This T cell receptor beta chain was identified in a study of radiotherapy plus CTLA-4 blockade in lung cancer. This clone has only a few counts. Its specificity is not known. CDR1 is MDHEN and CDR2 is SYDVKM in the germline V gene. With V trimmed by 4 bases and J by 2 bases, 8 bases remained unmatched. This CDR3 has 16 amino acids. General study findings and limits: Clones derived from tumor TCRs expanded in blood after radiotherapy plus ipilimumab. How blood T cell clones changed early, along with interferon-beta, reportedly forecast response best.

The data were produced by immunoSEQ multiplex PCR, yet TCRdb's version contains in-frame clones alone and is incomplete. Counted here are 55,000 to 65,000 clones, approximately 76% occurring once; the ten biggest clones make up roughly 3.1%. The specimen was peripheral blood, collected from a patient treated with radiotherapy plus ipilimumab. The sequence derives from a human donor with non-small cell lung cancer who had a complete response to radiotherapy plus ipilimumab. The rearrangement links TRBV28 to TRBJ2-3, with 8 bases matching TRBD1. The CDR3 bases are TGTGCCAGCAGTTCGGACAGGGAGATCTTCACAGATACGCAGTATTTT. Translating it yields CASSSDREIFTDTQYF.